These 29 T cell receptor beta chains originate from one sample sequenced in a study of tumor-infiltrating lymphocytes in primary liver carcinoma. Blood RNA came from unsorted whole blood; germline DNA was also extracted. Total RNA amounting to around 530 ng was the source from which TCR beta cDNA was made with a constant-region primer. For TCR beta, libraries were produced by three nested multiplex PCR rounds using slightly modified ARM-PCR. Primers for the first two PCR rounds were TRBV1-TRBV30 forward primers and a C-beta reverse primer (approximately 10 cycles per round). TCRdb reprocessed the multiplex PCR reads with MiXCR, giving one entry per CDR3 protein. The table lists around 330,000 distinct CDR3 sequences, 65% of them singletons. The sequencing input was peripheral blood. These receptors all come from a man in his forties or fifties with primary liver carcinoma and hepatitis B virus infection.

This clonotype occurred a few times. V gene TRBV28 combines with J gene TRBJ2-3; D unclear. Per the germline V gene, CDR1 is MDHEN and CDR2 is SYDVKM. The V and J ends lost 2 bases and 10 bases respectively, with 10 bases between them. The CDR3 is 12 residues long. The CDR3 DNA reads TGTGCCAGCAGTTTAGGTCTATTGGCGCAGTATTTT. Encoded protein: CASSLGLLAQYF. The entire variable domain, with the rest obtained from reference TRBV28 and TRBJ2-3, is as follows: DVKVTQSSRYLVKRTGEKVFLECVQDMDHENMFWYRQDPGLGLRLIYFSYDVKMKEKGDIPEGYSVSREKKERFSLILESASTNQTSMYLCASSLGLLAQYFGPGTRLTVL.

Note on this clonotype: A single base separates this from a much larger clone, so it may be a read error. The chain employs TRBV29-1 and TRBJ2-3; no clear D. The CDR3 is 14 residues long. The germline gives CDR1 SQVTM, CDR2 ANQGSEA. CDR3: CSVVPESILDTHYF. CDR3 nucleotides: TGCAGCGTTGTACCGGAGTCAATATTGGATACGCACTATTTT.

The V call is TRBV19, the J call TRBJ2-7; D might be TRBD2 (6 bases). Germline-derived CDR1 and CDR2 are LNHDA and SQIVND (reference sequence). The V and J ends lost 5 bases and 1 base respectively, with 15 bases between them. The CDR3 loop spans 15 amino acids. CDR3 protein: CASSATGTASYEQYF. DNA of the CDR3: TGTGCCAGTAGTGCCACCGGGACTGCGTCCTACGAGCAGTACTTC.

V is TRBV28 and J is TRBJ2-3; D unclear. CDR1 is MDHEN, CDR2 SYDVKM, per germline. This CDR3 spans 15 amino acids. Trimming took 6 bases from V and 0 from J, leaving 13 bases between them. In nucleotides, the CDR3 is TGTGCCAGCAGGAACGCAGAATTTAGCACAGATACGCAGTATTTT. It translates to CASRNAEFSTDTQYF.

The chain uses TRBV6-1 and TRBJ2-4; 7 nucleotides match TRBD1. This CDR3 has 15 amino acids. Trimming took 2 bases from V and 6 from J; bases not matched to a gene: 7. In germline, CDR1 is MNHNS, CDR2 SASEGT. CDR3 residues: CASSERGQEINIQYF. The CDR3 DNA reads as TGTGCCAGCAGTGAACGTGGACAGGAGATAAACATTCAGTACTTC.

Concerning this clonotype itself: At one end, the junction sequence differs from germline, possibly due to a read error. The V and J genes are TRBV28 and TRBJ1-5; TRBD1 agrees at 7 bases. Germline V gene lookup returns CDR1 MDHEN and CDR2 SYDVKM. The CDR3 covers 14 residues. The DNA of the CDR3 is TGTGCCAGCGGTTTACAGGGGAATAGTCAGCCCCAGCATTTT. Translation: CASGLQGNSQPQHF. The full variable domain, in which reference TRBV28 and TRBJ1-5 provide the parts outside the CDR3, is DVKVTQSSRYLVKRTGEKVFLECVQDMDHENMFWYRQDPGLGLRLIYFSYDVKMKEKGDIPEGYSVSREKKERFSLILESASTNQTSMYLCASGLQGNSQPQHFGDGTRLSIL.

As regards this clonotype: At one end, the junction sequence differs from germline, possibly due to a read error. The chain has TRBV5-4 and TRBJ2-5, with D unclear. This CDR3 comprises 13 residues. In germline, CDR1 is SGHNT, CDR2 YYREEE (reference sequence). The CDR3 DNA is TGTGCCAGCAGCTTGGAGAGGCAAGGGACCCAGTACTTC. Amino acid sequence: CASSLERQGTQYF.

This clonotype was picked up many times. The V call is TRBV6-5, the J call TRBJ2-5; D gene uncertain. V was pared by 1 base and J by 1 base, with 10 bases between. This CDR3 region has 15 residues. CDR1 is MNHEY, CDR2 SVGAGI, per germline. CDR3 loop: CASSYLSLLQETQYF. As DNA, the CDR3 is TGTGCCAGCAGTTACTTATCACTCCTCCAAGAGACCCAGTACTTC.

With regard to this clonotype: Because the CDR3 is missing its conserved closing phenylalanine or tryptophan, this is likely a read error. The V and J genes are TRBV6-5 and TRBJ2-7, with D perhaps TRBD1 (6 bases). The V gene lost 4 bases and the J gene lost 2 bases, with 12 bases spanning the gap. The CDR3 is made up of 14 amino acids. Germline CDR1 MNHEY, CDR2 SVGAGI. The CDR3 bases are TGTGCCAGCAGTTCAGGACAGACCCCCTACGAGCAGTACTCC. It codes for CASSSGQTPYEQYS.

A remark on this clonotype: Sequence at one end of the junction differs from germline and may be a read error. The chain recombines TRBV4-3 with TRBJ2-2, with 7 bases that match TRBD1. CDR1 is LGHNA and CDR2 is YSLEER in the germline V gene. The CDR3 spans 19 residues. CDR3 sequence reads: CASSQDLVFGGVNTGELLF. The CDR3 DNA reads TGCGCCAGCAGCCAAGATTTGGTCTTTGGGGGCGTCAACACAGGGGAGCTGTTATTT.

As for this clonotype: This clone may be a read error of a much larger clone one base away. This sequence joins TRBV4-3 and TRBJ2-5; unclear D gene. The germline gives CDR1 LGHNA, CDR2 YSLEER. V was shortened by 5 bases and J by 4 bases, with 11 bases between the two germline ends. There are 13 residues in the CDR3. CDR3 residues: CASSGRLIETQYF. The CDR3 region has the DNA TGCGCCAGCAGCGGACGTCTGATAGAGACCCAGTACTTC.

For this clonotype: A read error may produce the germline difference seen at one junction end. CDR3 sequence reads: CAGSLLRDGLSEQYF. CDR3 in DNA: TGTGCCGGCAGCCTCTTACGGGACGGTCTATCCGAGCAGTACTTC. V and J are TRBV6-2 or TRBV6-3 and TRBJ2-7; TRBD1 or TRBD2 may be the D gene (5 bases each). CDR3 length: 15 amino acids. Germline CDR1 reads MNHEY; CDR2 reads SVGEGT.

J is TRBJ2-3 and V is TRBV30; D perhaps matches TRBD2 (6 bases). The germline V and J ends were trimmed by 2 bases and 6 bases, with 18 bases remaining between them. The germline V gene has CDR1 GTSNPN and CDR2 SVGIG (reference sequence). There are 15 residues in the CDR3. This CDR3 is CAWSLGGLTWDTQYF. The CDR3 DNA reads TGTGCCTGGAGTCTGGGAGGCCTAACATGGGATACGCAGTATTTT.

The rearrangement joins TRBV28 to TRBJ2-1; maybe TRBD1 (5 bases). In germline, CDR1 is MDHEN, CDR2 SYDVKM. The CDR3 spans 15 residues. V lost 6 bases and J 2 bases, leaving 14 bases between the germline ends. The CDR3 region has the DNA TGTGCCAGCAGCCCCATCAGGGTAACCTACAATGAGCAGTTCTTC. It codes for CASSPIRVTYNEQFF.

V gene TRBV12-5 combines with J gene TRBJ1-2, with D maybe TRBD1 (6 bases). The CDR3 extends over 17 amino acids. The V gene lost 4 bases and the J gene lost 5 bases, with 23 bases spanning the gap. From germline, CDR1 is LGHNT and CDR2 FRNRAP. CDR3 loop: CASGSNGATGSLYGYTF. The CDR3 coding sequence is TGTGCTAGTGGTTCAAATGGAGCAACAGGGAGCCTATATGGCTACACCTTC.

Notes on this clonotype: A clone one base away is much larger, so this may be a read error. This chain connects TRBV4-3 to TRBJ1-5; unclear D gene. CDR3 length equals 16 residues. The germline CDR1 and CDR2 sequences are LGHNA and YSLEER. CDR3 loop: CTSSQASRRINQPQHF. CDR3 DNA: TGCACCAGCAGCCAAGCGTCTCGCAGGATTAATCAGCCCCAGCATTTT.

Notes on this clonotype: This clone may be a read error of a much larger clone one base away. This chain joins TRBV6-1 and TRBJ2-5, with D possibly being TRBD2 (5 bases). This CDR3 contains 14 residues. Germline values: CDR1 MNHNS, CDR2 SASEGT. CDR3 nucleotide sequence: TGTCCCAGCAGTGAATCGGGGATCTCAGAGACCCAGTACTTC. It is translated as CPSSESGISETQYF.

Comment on this clonotype: This may come from a read error, since a much larger clone is one base off. The chain combines TRBV6-1 with TRBJ1-2, with D possibly TRBD1 on 6 matching bases. The germline gives CDR1 MNHNS, CDR2 SASEGT. This CDR3 region has 14 residues. V was trimmed by 8 bases and J by 7 bases, leaving 20 bases between them. CDR3 coding DNA: TGTGCCAGCGGGGCCGGGACACCGGATGGTGGCTACACCTTC. Residues: CASGAGTPDGGYTF.

This clonotype was counted many times. The chain couples TRBV4-2 to TRBJ1-2; D ambiguous. V shed 1 base and J shed 8 bases, with 20 bases lying between them. This CDR3 has 16 amino acids. Germline V gives CDR1 LGHNA, CDR2 YNFKEQ. DNA for the CDR3: TGTGCCAGCAGCCAAGTTCCGCCGGGAACGGCGATCGGCTACACCTTC. Its translation: CASSQVPPGTAIGYTF.

The V gene is TRBV4-1, the J gene TRBJ2-3, with TRBD2 identical over 8 bases. This CDR3 is 17 amino acids long. The germline CDR1 and CDR2 sequences are MGHRA and YSYEKL. The trim removed 6 bases at V and 4 bases at J, leaving 15 bases unmatched. CDR3 in DNA: TGCGCCAGCAGTCAGGAGACTAGCGTGAGTTATTCAGATACGCAGTATTTT. Its protein is CASSQETSVSYSDTQYF.

Note on this clonotype: A junction boundary mismatches the germline segment, possibly from a read error. The CDR3 loop is CAGSLFRDSYEQYF. As DNA, the CDR3 is TGTGCCGGCAGTTTGTTTAGGGACTCCTACGAGCAGTACTTC. The rearrangement links TRBV12-3 or TRBV12-4 to TRBJ2-7; D is undetermined. The length of the CDR3 is 14 residues.

With regard to this clonotype: The conserved final phenylalanine or tryptophan is absent from the CDR3, which likely points to a read error. The chain recombines TRBV5-6 with TRBJ2-1; TRBD1 or TRBD2 may be the D gene (5 bases each). This CDR3 has 14 amino acids. Trimming cost V 2 bases and J 8 bases, with 14 bases left between them. Germline CDR1 and CDR2: SGHDT and YYEEEE. CDR3 DNA: TGTGCCAGCAGCTTATATAGGGGTAGCGATGAGCAGTTCCTC. Protein product: CASSLYRGSDEQFL.

This clonotype was seen ten or more times. The rearrangement uses TRBV4-3 and TRBJ1-5, with no clear D. This CDR3 region has 14 residues. Looked up from germline, CDR1 is LGHNA and CDR2 is YSLEER. The V and J ends lost 0 bases and 6 bases respectively, with 9 bases between them. This chain's CDR3 is CASSQEVGSQPQHF. In nucleotides, the CDR3 is TGCGCCAGCAGCCAAGAGGTGGGTTCTCAGCCCCAGCATTTT.

As regards this clonotype: A read error is possible here, since a much larger clone lies one base away. The CDR3 DNA follows: TGTGCCAGCAGTCCCGCCCGTTGGGAGGCCCAGTACTTC. It codes for CASSPARWEAQYF. The J gene is TRBJ2-5, the V gene TRBV6-2 or TRBV6-3; possibly TRBD2 for D (6 bases). The V end lost 5 bases, the J end lost 9 bases, and 16 bases lay between the germline ends. From germline, CDR1 is MNHEY and CDR2 SVGEGT. CDR3 length: 13 residues.

As regards this clonotype: A much larger clone is a single base away; this may be a read error. The chain recombines TRBV6-1 with TRBJ1-1; 7 nucleotides align to TRBD1. The trim removed 10 bases at V and 1 base at J, leaving 15 bases unmatched. The CDR3 contains 16 residues. Germline V gene lookup returns CDR1 MNHNS and CDR2 SASEGT. The CDR3 sequence: CANSRDSRRRNTEAFF. CDR3 nucleotide sequence: TGTGCCAACAGCAGGGACAGCCGAAGAAGGAACACTGAAGCTTTCTTT.

The chain is built from TRBV21-1 and TRBJ2-1; the D call of TRBD2 is as the table states it, not checked on the DNA. TRBV21-1 is recorded as a pseudogene. There are 14 residues in the CDR3. CDR3 loop: CASGGTSAYNEQFF. The DNA for the CDR3 is TGTGCCAGCGGGGGGACTAGTGCCTACAATGAGCAGTTCTTC.

This chain links TRBV6-2 or TRBV6-3 with TRBJ2-2; no reliable D call. Germline V lookup: CDR1 MNHEY, CDR2 SVGEGT. This CDR3 has 14 amino acids. The CDR3 DNA follows: TGTGCTGGCAGTCTTTCTAGGAATCCCGGGGAGCTGTTTTTT. Translating gives CAGSLSRNPGELFF.

The rearrangement joins TRBV5-8 to TRBJ1-5; D gene unclear. V lost 4 bases and J lost 4, with 15 bases in between. Per the germline V gene, CDR1 is SGHTS and CDR2 is YDEGEE. CDR3 length: 15 residues. CDR3 residues: CASSLVERRNQPQHF. CDR3 nucleotide sequence: TGTGCCAGCAGCCTTGTCGAGAGGCGGAATCAGCCCCAGCATTTT.

Worth noting for this clonotype: Since a much larger clone is just one base distant, this may be a read error. The rearrangement joins TRBV4-3 to TRBJ1-2; D unclear. Germline V gene lookup returns CDR1 LGHNA and CDR2 YSLEER. With 3 bases removed from V and 3 bases from J, the gap between germline ends came to 20 bases. The CDR3 runs 17 residues. CDR3 sequence: CASSQSSAMGGYYGYTF. The DNA for the CDR3 is TGCGCCAGCAGCCAGTCAAGTGCTATGGGTGGATACTATGGCTACACCTTC.